These 16 T cell receptor beta chains came from one sample sequenced in a study of cytomegalovirus exposure and HLA in healthy donors. The PCR had 60 Vbeta and 13 Jbeta primers. The repertoire was sequenced with immunoSEQ multiplex PCR; TCRdb's copy has only in-frame clones and lacks some. The sample holds around 220,000 clones, roughly 84% seen once. Source material: PBMCs. The receptors originated from a girl aged 5 to 17 in good health and CMV-seronegative.

About this clone itself: Other nucleotide sequences from this sample produce the same CDR3. The chain recombines TRBV7-3 with TRBJ2-5; 12 nucleotides line up with TRBD2. V lost 4 bases, J lost 4 bases, and 1 base stayed unmatched. CDR1 is SGHTA and CDR2 is FQGTGA in the germline V gene. This CDR3 is built from 14 residues. CDR3 loop: CASSSSGGGETQYF. CDR3 DNA: TGTGCCAGCAGCTCTAGCGGGGGGGGAGAGACCCAGTACTTC.

The chain carries TRBV7-3 and TRBJ2-3, with 7 bases aligning to TRBD2. Germline V CDR1 and CDR2: SGHTA, FQGTGA. The CDR3 has 14 residues. The J segment lost 4 bases and the V segment lost 3 bases, leaving 4 bases of the junction unmatched. DNA for the CDR3: TGTGCCAGCAGCTTTGGCGGGAGCGCAGATACGCAGTATTTT. Encoded protein: CASSFGGSADTQYF.

V usage is TRBV6-1 and J usage is TRBJ1-6; maybe TRBD1 (5 bases). The CDR3 sequence is 13 residues long. Trimming left V 9 bases short and J 10 bases short, with 16 bases between. Germline V lookup: CDR1 MNHNS, CDR2 SASEGT. The CDR3 protein is CASLRGHGSPLHF. The DNA of the CDR3 is TGTGCCAGTCTAAGGGGCCACGGGTCACCCCTCCACTTT.

The rearrangement links TRBV5-1 to TRBJ2-2; D is unclear. V was cut by 4 bases and J by 2 bases, with 9 bases left in between. Germline assignment: CDR1 SGHRS and CDR2 YFSETQ. The CDR3 is made up of 14 amino acids. CDR3 coding DNA: TGCGCCAGCAGCCCCCAGCGTAACACCGGGGAGCTGTTTTTT. This codes for CASSPQRNTGELFF.

The V gene is TRBV5-1, the J gene TRBJ2-1, with D unclear. This CDR3 spans 14 amino acids. Germline V gene sequence: CDR1 SGHRS, CDR2 YFSETQ. Trimming shortened V by 0 bases and J by 2 bases, and 6 bases separated the two germline ends. The CDR3 is CASSLEQTYNEQFF. In DNA, the CDR3 is TGCGCCAGCAGCTTGGAACAGACCTACAATGAGCAGTTCTTC. Complete variable domain (other parts from reference TRBV5-1 and TRBJ2-1): KAGVTQTPRYLIKTRGQQVTLSCSPISGHRSVSWYQQTPGQGLQFLFEYFSETQRNKGNFPGRFSGRQFSNSRSEMNVSTLELGDSALYLCASSLEQTYNEQFFGPGTRLTVL.

V usage is TRBV5-5 and J usage is TRBJ2-5; TRBD1 matches 8 bases. The V gene end was trimmed by 2 bases and the J gene end by 0 bases; junction bases not matched to a gene: 6. Per germline, CDR1 SGHKS and CDR2 YYEKEE (reference sequence). CDR3 length: 16 amino acids. The DNA of the CDR3 is TGTGCCAGCAGCTTTACCTCACAGGGGGACCAAGAGACCCAGTACTTC. This sequence encodes CASSFTSQGDQETQYF. Filled out from reference TRBV5-5 and TRBJ2-5, the complete variable domain reads DAGVTQSPTHLIKTRGQQVTLRCSPISGHKSVSWYQQVLGQGPQFIFQYYEKEERGRGNFPDRFSARQFPNYSSELNVNALLLGDSALYLCASSFTSQGDQETQYFGPGTRLLVL.

This chain joins TRBV7-9 and TRBJ1-5, with TRBD1 matching 7 bases. CDR1 and CDR2 from the germline V gene are SEHNR and FQNEAQ (reference sequence). The J segment lost 3 bases and the V segment lost 1 base, leaving 3 bases of the junction unmatched. There are 15 residues in the CDR3. The chain's CDR3 is CASSLGTGLNQPQHF. The CDR3 bases are TGTGCCAGCAGCTTAGGGACAGGCCTCAATCAGCCCCAGCATTTT.

CDR3 in DNA: TGTGCCAGCACTGGCAGGGGGATCGGAAATGAAAAACTGTTTTTT. Residues: CASTGRGIGNEKLFF. V usage is TRBV6-6 and J usage is TRBJ1-4; 7 bases fit TRBD1. CDR3 length: 15 residues. Germline V gene data show CDR1 as MNHNY and CDR2 as SVGAGI (reference sequence). The J segment lost 5 bases and the V segment lost 7 bases, leaving 10 bases of the junction unmatched.

This rearrangement joins TRBV19 to TRBJ1-1; 7 positions agree with TRBD1. CDR3 length: 15 amino acids. V shed 4 bases, J shed 0 bases, and the junction held 5 bases outside the gene matches. Germline assignment: CDR1 LNHDA and CDR2 SQIVND (reference sequence). The CDR3 coding sequence is TGTGCCAGTAGTAACCGGGACAGCCTGAACACTGAAGCTTTCTTT. Translated, it gives CASSNRDSLNTEAFF.

The rearrangement joins TRBV9 to TRBJ2-1, with 13 nucleotides matching TRBD2. In germline, CDR1 is SGDLS, CDR2 YYNGEE. The length of the CDR3 is 20 residues. Trimming cost V 3 bases and J 3 bases; bases outside gene matches: 15. CDR3 sequence: CASSGESKTSGRGFYNEQFF. CDR3 nucleotides: TGTGCCAGCAGCGGCGAGTCCAAAACTAGCGGGAGGGGGTTCTACAATGAGCAGTTCTTC.

This clone was seen a handful of times. The rearrangement links TRBV30 to TRBJ1-4; TRBD1 is a possible D gene (6 bases). V shed 3 bases and J shed 13 bases, with 18 bases lying between them. From germline, CDR1 is GTSNPN and CDR2 SVGIG (reference sequence). This CDR3 is built from 13 residues. Here the CDR3 reads CAWRTGEAERLFF. The CDR3 DNA is TGTGCCTGGAGGACAGGAGAAGCCGAGCGACTGTTTTTT.

The rearrangement uses TRBV2 and TRBJ2-7; TRBD1 might be the D (5 bases). V dropped 5 bases and J dropped 2 bases, with 13 bases sitting between them. CDR3 length: 14 residues. The germline gives CDR1 SNHLY, CDR2 FYNNEI. The CDR3 bases are TGTGCCAGCAGTCTTTCAGGGTTCACCTACGAGCAGTACTTC. This translates into CASSLSGFTYEQYF.

This chain joins TRBV2 and TRBJ1-6, with no clear D. Between the trimmed V and J ends, which lost 8 bases and 7 bases, there was a span of 9 bases. This CDR3 has 12 residues. Germline V gene data show CDR1 as SNHLY and CDR2 as FYNNEI. The CDR3 nucleotides read TGTGCCAGCCGCAGCGGAAATTCACCCCTCCACTTT. It codes for CASRSGNSPLHF.

CDR3 sequence (DNA): TGCAGCGGACAGGGGGCAGGGGGCTCCTACGAGCAGTACTTC. Translated: CSGQGAGGSYEQYF. The chain uses TRBV29-1 and TRBJ2-7; 10 nucleotides agree with TRBD1. CDR3 length equals 14 residues. Germline CDR1 and CDR2: SQVTM and ANQGSEA. With V trimmed by 7 bases and J by 0 bases, 6 bases remained unmatched.

CDR3 region: CASSLRSPNTEAFF. CDR3 bases: TGCGCCAGCAGCTTGAGGAGTCCGAACACTGAAGCTTTCTTT. V gene TRBV5-1 combines with J gene TRBJ1-1, with unresolved D. Trimming stripped 1 base from V and 1 base from J, with 8 bases between. Germline lookup yields CDR1 SGHRS and CDR2 YFSETQ. There are 14 residues in the CDR3.

The J gene is TRBJ1-5, the V gene TRBV19; D is uncertain. The CDR3 loop spans 13 amino acids. The ends were cut back, 3 bases at V and 6 bases at J, with 9 bases in the middle. The germline V gene has CDR1 LNHDA and CDR2 SQIVND (reference sequence). CDR3 sequence reads: CASSMGRRQPQHF. The CDR3 coding sequence is TGTGCCAGTAGTATGGGCCGACGTCAGCCCCAGCATTTT.